The 4 T cell receptor beta chains presented below share a single source sample, sequenced in a study of cytomegalovirus exposure and HLA in healthy donors. Libraries were prepared by immunoSEQ multiplex PCR; TCRdb keeps only in-frame clonotypes and omits some of them. The repertoire holds roughly 120,000 clones, approximately 94% seen once, with less than 1.5% in the top ten. The material sequenced was PBMCs. These receptors came from a woman aged 18-30 years in good health and CMV-seronegative.

This clone has only one observation. The chain employs TRBV4-1 and TRBJ2-3; D gene uncertain. V was clipped by 1 base and J by 4 bases, with 9 bases between them. Germline CDR1 and CDR2: MGHRA and YSYEKL. The CDR3 covers 14 residues. Here the CDR3 DNA reads TGCGCCAGCAGCCAAGTTAATTTCCCAGATACGCAGTATTTT. This gives the protein CASSQVNFPDTQYF.

The CDR3 sequence is CASSLEGGVDYGYTF. The CDR3 DNA reads TGCGCCAGCAGCTTGGAAGGGGGTGTCGACTATGGCTACACCTTC. V is TRBV5-1 and J is TRBJ1-2; tentative D call: TRBD1 (6 bases). Germline V lookup: CDR1 SGHRS, CDR2 YFSETQ. Trimming shortened V by 0 bases and J by 3 bases, and 12 bases separated the two germline ends. The CDR3 is 15 residues long. Complete variable domain (other parts from reference TRBV5-1 and TRBJ1-2): KAGVTQTPRYLIKTRGQQVTLSCSPISGHRSVSWYQQTPGQGLQFLFEYFSETQRNKGNFPGRFSGRQFSNSRSEMNVSTLELGDSALYLCASSLEGGVDYGYTFGSGTRLTVV.

The rearrangement uses TRBV7-3 and TRBJ2-7; 8 bases map to TRBD2. Germline V CDR1 and CDR2: SGHTA, FQGTGA. This CDR3 has 15 amino acids. The trim removed 0 bases at V and 4 bases at J, leaving 5 bases unmatched. This chain's CDR3 is CASSLTAGGAYEQYF. The CDR3 region has the DNA TGTGCCAGCAGCTTAACGGCGGGAGGTGCGTACGAGCAGTACTTC.

The chain joins TRBV14 to TRBJ1-5; 9 positions match TRBD1. The CDR3 loop spans 15 amino acids. With V trimmed by 1 base and J by 7 bases, 5 bases remained unmatched. Germline CDR1 is SGHDN and CDR2 is FVKESK. The CDR3 spells CASSQGGTGSQPQHF. DNA for the CDR3: TGTGCCAGCAGCCAAGGGGGGACAGGGAGCCAGCCCCAGCATTTT.